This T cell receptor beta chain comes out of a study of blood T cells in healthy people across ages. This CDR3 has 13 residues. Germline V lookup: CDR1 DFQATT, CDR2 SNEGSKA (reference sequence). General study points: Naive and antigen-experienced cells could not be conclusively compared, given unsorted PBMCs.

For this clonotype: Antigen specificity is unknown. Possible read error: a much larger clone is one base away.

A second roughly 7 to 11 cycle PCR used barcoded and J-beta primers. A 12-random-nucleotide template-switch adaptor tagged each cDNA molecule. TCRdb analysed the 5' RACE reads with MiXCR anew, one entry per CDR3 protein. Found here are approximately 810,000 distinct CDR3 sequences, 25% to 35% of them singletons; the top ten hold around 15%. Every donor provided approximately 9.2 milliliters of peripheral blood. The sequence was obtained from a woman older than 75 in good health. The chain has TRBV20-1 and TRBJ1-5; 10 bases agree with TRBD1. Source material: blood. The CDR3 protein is CSARGQGNQPRHF. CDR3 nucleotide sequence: TGCAGTGCTAGGGGACAGGGGAATCAGCCCCGGCATTTT.